This TCR beta chain was captured in a study of identical twins. Carrying unique molecular identifiers, the cDNA also gained a universal primer site through template switching. A single record per CDR3 protein comes from TCRdb applying MiXCR to the 5' RACE reads. The sample shows 210,000 or so distinct CDR3 sequences, approximately 15% of them seen only once. These sequences were also reported in another study, on T cells expressing NK-cell markers. This second study notes: HCMV serostatus: most of the eight sequenced donors positive, one negative. Restricting sorting to alpha-beta TCR T cells was achieved in several experiments by an anti-gamma-delta TCR antibody. The share of CD8+ T cells held by dominant NKG2C+ clonotypes was about 1.0-7.5% in roughly 6 donors.

This sequence originates from a young woman in good health. The specimen sequenced was CD8+ T cells sorted from blood.

The CDR3 DNA follows: TGCGCCAGCAGCTTGGTTCCGGGTGAGAACGAGCAGTACTTC. Translation gives CASSLVPGENEQYF. J is TRBJ2-7 and V is TRBV5-1; no reliable D call. Trimming took off 0 bases at V and 5 bases at J, with 12 bases between the two ends. The CDR3 loop spans 14 amino acids. Germline V gives CDR1 SGHRS, CDR2 YFSETQ.